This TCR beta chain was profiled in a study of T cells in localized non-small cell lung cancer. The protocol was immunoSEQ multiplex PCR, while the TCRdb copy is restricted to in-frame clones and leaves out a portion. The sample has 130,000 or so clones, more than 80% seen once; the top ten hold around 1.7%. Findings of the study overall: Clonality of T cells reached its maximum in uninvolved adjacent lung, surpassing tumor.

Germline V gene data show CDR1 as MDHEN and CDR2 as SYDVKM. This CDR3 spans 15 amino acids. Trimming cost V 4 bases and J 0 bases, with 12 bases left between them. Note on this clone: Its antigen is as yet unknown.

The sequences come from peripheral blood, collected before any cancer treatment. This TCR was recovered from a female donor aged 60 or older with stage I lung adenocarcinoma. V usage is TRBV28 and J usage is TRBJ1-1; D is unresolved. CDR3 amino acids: CASSSSPGMNTEAFF. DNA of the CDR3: TGTGCCAGCAGTTCCTCCCCCGGGATGAACACTGAAGCTTTCTTT.